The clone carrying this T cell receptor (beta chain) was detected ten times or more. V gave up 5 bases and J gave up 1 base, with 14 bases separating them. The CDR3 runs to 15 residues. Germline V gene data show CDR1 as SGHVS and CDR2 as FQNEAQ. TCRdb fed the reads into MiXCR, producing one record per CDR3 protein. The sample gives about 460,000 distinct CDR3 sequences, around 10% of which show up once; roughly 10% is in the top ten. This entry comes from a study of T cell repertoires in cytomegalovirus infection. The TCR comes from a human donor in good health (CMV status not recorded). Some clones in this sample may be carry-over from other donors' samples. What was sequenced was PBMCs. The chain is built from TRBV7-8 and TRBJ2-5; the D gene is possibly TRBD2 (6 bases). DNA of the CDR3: TGTGCCAGCAGCCACCCCGGACTAACCCAAGAGACCCAGTACTTC. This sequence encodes CASSHPGLTQETQYF.